Each of the 6 T cell receptor beta chains below was sequenced from the same sample in a study of a mutant IDH1 vaccine in newly diagnosed glioma. TCRdb's copy holds only in-frame clones and misses some; the assay was immunoSEQ multiplex PCR. The table lists about 92,000 clones, around four fifths of them singletons, with around 7% in the top ten. The time point: baseline, week 1 (first vaccination visit). Treatment reported: pre-vaccination baseline after standard-of-care therapy. The sample here was PBMCs, taken from a glioma patient treated with radiotherapy, temozolomide or both. The receptor set was obtained from a man aged 40-49 years with glioma.

The CDR3 DNA reads TGTGCCAGCAGCTTCCCCCACGGCGGGGGGCCAGATACGCAGTATTTT. Translating it yields CASSFPHGGGPDTQYF. The chain carries TRBV5-4 and TRBJ2-3, with 8 bases aligning to TRBD2. The CDR3 runs 16 residues. Germline V gene lookup returns CDR1 SGHNT and CDR2 YYREEE (reference sequence). V was clipped by 2 bases and J by 4 bases; unmatched bases: 9.

The gene calls are TRBV2 and TRBJ2-1; 9 bases map to TRBD2. The CDR3 is made up of 17 amino acids. The ends lost 7 bases at V and 5 bases at J; junction bases unmatched: 15. Germline values: CDR1 SNHLY, CDR2 FYNNEI. The CDR3 region is CASTYFSVAGGDNEQFF. The CDR3 coding sequence is TGTGCCAGCACTTACTTCTCAGTGGCGGGAGGGGACAATGAGCAGTTCTTC.

This clone was counted only a few times. The chain recombines TRBV5-1 with TRBJ2-2; D tentatively reads TRBD1 or TRBD2 (5 bases each). Germline V gives CDR1 SGHRS, CDR2 YFSETQ. V was pared by 1 base and J by 5 bases, with 15 bases between. The CDR3 is 16 amino acids. Here the CDR3 reads CASSLKGAGETGELFF. For the CDR3, the DNA is TGCGCCAGCAGCTTGAAAGGGGCGGGTGAGACCGGGGAGCTGTTTTTT.

The chain combines TRBV4-1 with TRBJ2-1; D is unresolved. Germline V gene sequence: CDR1 MGHRA, CDR2 YSYEKL. V lost 2 bases, J lost 0 bases, and 5 bases lay in between. This CDR3 comprises 14 residues. CDR3 nucleotides: TGCGCCAGCAGCCAAACTTTCTCCTACAATGAGCAGTTCTTC. It codes for CASSQTFSYNEQFF.

This chain connects TRBV5-1 to TRBJ2-1; 7 nucleotides line up with TRBD2. The CDR3 extends over 13 amino acids. Germline loops: CDR1 SGHRS, CDR2 YFSETQ. The V and J ends lost 3 bases and 8 bases, in that order; junction bases with no gene match: 5. The CDR3 is CASSYGGGDEQFF. For the CDR3, the DNA is TGCGCCAGCAGCTACGGGGGAGGGGATGAGCAGTTCTTC.

This clone has only a few counts. The CDR3 nucleotides read TGCGCCAGCAGCTCCGGAGGTGGAGATACGCAGTATTTT. It codes for CASSSGGGDTQYF. The genes are TRBV5-1 and TRBJ2-3, with D tentatively TRBD2 (5 bases). CDR3 size: 13 residues. Germline CDR1 is SGHRS and CDR2 is YFSETQ. Deletions cut 3 bases from V and 5 bases from J, with 10 bases between.